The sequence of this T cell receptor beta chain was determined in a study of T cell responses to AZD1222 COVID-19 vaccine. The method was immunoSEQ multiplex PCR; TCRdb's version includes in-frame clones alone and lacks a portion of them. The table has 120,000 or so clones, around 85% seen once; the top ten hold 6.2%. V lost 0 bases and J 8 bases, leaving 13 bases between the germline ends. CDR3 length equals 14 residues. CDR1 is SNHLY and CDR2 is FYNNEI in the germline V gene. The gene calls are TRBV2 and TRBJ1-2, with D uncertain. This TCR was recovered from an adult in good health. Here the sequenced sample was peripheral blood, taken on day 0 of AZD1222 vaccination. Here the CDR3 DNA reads TGTGCCAGCAGTGAAGCGCAGTCTACGAGGGGCTACACCTTC. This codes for CASSEAQSTRGYTF.